Below, 30 T cell receptor beta chains from the same sample are listed, as sequenced in a study of technical replicates of blood from a handful of donors. Assay: immunoSEQ multiplex PCR; the TCRdb copy retains only in-frame clones and omits some. The repertoire holds roughly 87,000 clones, with around 96% as singletons. Sequencing used T cells isolated from PBMCs. Receptors were obtained from a human donor in good health.

This chain uses TRBV29-1 with TRBJ2-1, with 7 bases aligning to TRBD1. CDR1 is SQVTM, CDR2 ANQGSEA, per germline. This CDR3 is 15 amino acids long. Trimming at V came to 2 bases and at J to 1 base, leaving 5 bases not matched to a gene. The CDR3: CSVEPPGGSYNEQFF. The CDR3 DNA reads as TGCAGCGTTGAACCCCCAGGGGGTTCCTACAATGAGCAGTTCTTC.

The rearrangement joins TRBV11-2 to TRBJ1-6, with no clear D. CDR3 length: 13 residues. Trimming left V 1 base short and J 9 bases short, with 7 bases between. In germline, CDR1 is SGHAT, CDR2 FQNNGV. The CDR3, as DNA: TGTGCCAGCAGCTTAGCTCCTCGTTCACCCCTCCACTTT. Its translation: CASSLAPRSPLHF.

This chain's CDR3 is CASSTNPSGWGEQFF. As DNA, the CDR3 is TGTGCCAGCAGTACAAATCCTAGCGGATGGGGTGAGCAGTTCTTC. V and J are TRBV2 and TRBJ2-1; 7 bases match TRBD2. This CDR3 is built from 15 residues. With V trimmed by 5 bases and J by 9 bases, 13 bases remained unmatched. Germline V lookup: CDR1 SNHLY, CDR2 FYNNEI.

J is TRBJ2-1 and V is TRBV2; weak D call: TRBD1 (7 bases). Germline V gene data show CDR1 as SNHLY and CDR2 as FYNNEI. The CDR3 contains 17 residues. The V end lost 6 bases, the J end lost 1 base, and 19 bases lay between the germline ends. The CDR3 spells CASSKSLQGRSYNEQFF. In DNA, the CDR3 is TGTGCCAGCAGCAAATCCTTACAGGGGAGGTCCTACAATGAGCAGTTCTTC.

The chain joins TRBV11-3 to TRBJ2-1; TRBD1 matches 7 bases. The J segment lost 2 bases and the V segment lost 5 bases, leaving 15 bases of the junction unmatched. This CDR3 is built from 18 residues. The germline CDR1 and CDR2 sequences are SGHNT and YENEEA. Written as DNA, the CDR3 is TGTGCCAGCAGCGCCGATAACTACAGGGGCACCCCCTACAATGAGCAGTTCTTC. Translation: CASSADNYRGTPYNEQFF.

The chain couples TRBV4-1 to TRBJ1-6, with D possibly TRBD1 on 6 matching bases. The germline V gene has CDR1 MGHRA and CDR2 YSYEKL. The V end was cut by 0 bases, the J end by 11 bases, with 14 bases between. The CDR3 has 15 residues. The CDR3 DNA is TGCGCCAGCAGCCAAGATGCGGGGGGCCAGGCACCCCTCCACTTT. Amino acids: CASSQDAGGQAPLHF.

The chain links TRBV14 to TRBJ2-5; possible D gene TRBD1, 5 bases. Germline V lookup: CDR1 SGHDN, CDR2 FVKESK. V was trimmed by 4 bases and J by 0 bases, leaving 9 bases between them. This CDR3 is 14 amino acids long. DNA for the CDR3: TGTGCCAGCAGCCCCAACAGGTACCAAGAGACCCAGTACTTC. This gives the protein CASSPNRYQETQYF. The entire variable domain, with the rest obtained from reference TRBV14 and TRBJ2-5, is as follows: EAGVTQFPSHSVIEKGQTVTLRCDPISGHDNLYWYRRVMGKEIKFLLHFVKESKQDESGMPNNRFLAERTGGTYSTLKVQPAELEDSGVYFCASSPNRYQETQYFGPGTRLLVL.

The rearrangement uses TRBV28 and TRBJ1-1; 9 bases agree with TRBD1. The germline V gene encodes CDR1 MDHEN and CDR2 SYDVKM. J gave up 0 bases and V 4 bases, and 6 bases lay outside the gene matches. The CDR3 runs to 16 residues. In DNA, the CDR3 is TGTGCCAGCAGTTCCCCGGGACAGGGATTGAACACTGAAGCTTTCTTT. Translated, it gives CASSSPGQGLNTEAFF.

The chain links TRBV5-1 to TRBJ2-1; D perhaps matches TRBD2 (5 bases). The CDR3 runs to 14 residues. Germline CDR1 reads SGHRS; CDR2 reads YFSETQ. V lost 4 bases and J lost 6, with 14 bases in between. The CDR3 spells CASSDPGIINEQFF. The CDR3 nucleotides are TGCGCCAGCAGCGATCCGGGGATAATCAATGAGCAGTTCTTC. Supplemented by reference TRBV5-1 and TRBJ2-1, the full variable domain reads KAGVTQTPRYLIKTRGQQVTLSCSPISGHRSVSWYQQTPGQGLQFLFEYFSETQRNKGNFPGRFSGRQFSNSRSEMNVSTLELGDSALYLCASSDPGIINEQFFGPGTRLTVL.

V gene TRBV7-6 combines with J gene TRBJ1-1; D is uncertain. Germline CDR1 reads SGHVS; CDR2 reads FNYEAQ. Trimming left V 5 bases short and J 0 bases short, with 10 bases between. This CDR3 is built from 14 residues. This CDR3 is CASSPPGMNTEAFF. Written as DNA, the CDR3 is TGTGCCAGCAGCCCACCGGGAATGAACACTGAAGCTTTCTTT. Using reference TRBV7-6 and TRBJ1-1 for the parts outside the CDR3, the full variable domain is GAGVSQSPRYKVTKRGQDVALRCDPISGHVSLYWYRQALGQGPEFLTYFNYEAQQDKSGLPNDRFSAERPEGSISTLTIQRTEQRDSAMYRCASSPPGMNTEAFFGQGTRLTVV.

To note about this clone: Other DNA sequences in the sample encode the same CDR3. The chain uses TRBV7-9 and TRBJ2-7; D perhaps matches TRBD2 (6 bases). Germline V gene sequence: CDR1 SEHNR, CDR2 FQNEAQ (reference sequence). V lost 0 bases to trimming and J lost 6 bases, with 6 bases between them. This CDR3 spans 12 amino acids. The CDR3: CASSLAGGEQYF. The CDR3 DNA reads as TGTGCCAGCAGCTTAGCGGGGGGCGAGCAGTACTTC.

This rearrangement joins TRBV6-5 to TRBJ1-1, with D possibly TRBD1 on 5 matching bases. Trimming took 7 bases from V and 2 from J, leaving 8 bases between them. Per germline, CDR1 MNHEY and CDR2 SVGAGI. The CDR3 has 12 residues. In nucleotides, the CDR3 is TGTGCCAGCACCGGACACAACACTGAAGCTTTCTTT. Protein: CASTGHNTEAFF.

CDR3 sequence reads: CASSVDGTAFYGYTF. CDR3 in DNA: TGTGCCAGCAGCGTAGACGGGACAGCCTTCTATGGCTACACCTTC. The V gene is TRBV9, the J gene TRBJ1-2, with 7 bases identical to TRBD1. J lost 4 bases, V lost 0 bases, and 6 bases had no gene match. The CDR3 consists of 15 residues. Germline assignment: CDR1 SGDLS and CDR2 YYNGEE.

The chain couples TRBV10-3 to TRBJ2-3, with TRBD2 identical over 10 bases. The CDR3 covers 13 residues. Germline V gives CDR1 ENHRY, CDR2 SYGVKD. The V segment lost 11 bases and the J segment 4 bases; nucleotides outside the gene matches: 6. The CDR3 bases are TGTGCCTCCCTAGCGGGAGTCTCAGATACGCAGTATTTT. Amino acid sequence: CASLAGVSDTQYF.

Notes on this clone: This sample also contains other DNA sequences that code for the same CDR3. The chain has TRBV5-1 and TRBJ1-2, with a possible D match to TRBD1 (5 bases). The CDR3 is 15 residues long. V was trimmed by 0 bases and J by 3 bases, leaving 12 bases between them. Looked up from germline, CDR1 is SGHRS and CDR2 is YFSETQ. The chain's CDR3 is CASSLGQGRDYGYTF. The CDR3, as DNA: TGCGCCAGCAGCTTGGGGCAAGGCAGGGACTATGGCTACACCTTC.

The gene calls are TRBV18 and TRBJ2-1; 12 nucleotides match TRBD2. Germline lookup yields CDR1 KGHSH and CDR2 LQKENI. The CDR3 loop spans 17 amino acids. V trimming: 4 bases; J trimming: 0 bases; junction bases outside the gene matches: 4. As DNA, the CDR3 is TGTGCCAGCTCACGACTAGCGGGAGTCCTCTCCTACAATGAGCAGTTCTTC. Protein sequence: CASSRLAGVLSYNEQFF.

This rearrangement joins TRBV6-6 to TRBJ2-7; TRBD1 aligns across 9 bases. This CDR3 spans 14 amino acids. After removal of 8 bases from V and 3 bases from J, the junction contained 8 bases not matched to a gene. Germline V CDR1 and CDR2: MNHNY, SVGAGI (reference sequence). This chain's CDR3 is CASGGTGIGYEQYF. CDR3 nucleotides: TGTGCCAGCGGGGGGACAGGGATAGGCTACGAGCAGTACTTC.

The chain joins TRBV28 to TRBJ1-2; D ambiguous. This CDR3 has 14 amino acids. The germline V and J ends were trimmed by 3 bases and 5 bases, with 13 bases remaining between them. Germline assignment: CDR1 MDHEN and CDR2 SYDVKM. For the CDR3, the DNA is TGTGCCAGCAGTTTCCCTTCCCAAGCGTATGGCTACACCTTC. Translated: CASSFPSQAYGYTF.

About this clone itself: The same CDR3 arises from other DNA sequences in this sample as well. The V gene is TRBV6-5, the J gene TRBJ1-1, with 9 bases that match TRBD1. The CDR3 sequence is 16 residues long. Germline CDR1 is MNHEY and CDR2 is SVGAGI. J lost 5 bases, V lost 2 bases, and 9 bases had no gene match. CDR3 DNA: TGTGCCAGCAGTTACACGTGGGACAGGGATTCTACTGAAGCTTTCTTT. Translated: CASSYTWDRDSTEAFF.

The chain combines TRBV9 with TRBJ1-2, with D hard to call. Deletions cut 1 base from V and 7 bases from J, with 8 bases between. Germline values: CDR1 SGDLS, CDR2 YYNGEE. This CDR3 region has 12 residues. CDR3 coding DNA: TGTGCCAGCAGCGTATTTGACTTTGGCTACACCTTC. The encoded protein is CASSVFDFGYTF.

This chain links TRBV2 with TRBJ1-2; TRBD1 agrees at 7 bases. V lost 6 bases, J lost 8 bases, and 9 bases stayed unmatched. CDR3 size: 13 residues. Per germline, CDR1 SNHLY and CDR2 FYNNEI. This CDR3 is CASREQGIEGYTF. For the CDR3, the DNA is TGTGCCAGCAGAGAACAGGGGATCGAGGGCTACACCTTC. The whole variable domain, filled in from reference TRBV2 and TRBJ1-2, reads EPEVTQTPSHQVTQMGQEVILRCVPISNHLYFYWYRQILGQKVEFLVSFYNNEISEKSEIFDDQFSVERPDGSNFTLKIRSTKLEDSAMYFCASREQGIEGYTFGSGTRLTVV.

CDR3 amino acids: CASSLGVGGLQDHEQFF. The CDR3, as DNA: TGTGCCAGCAGCTTGGGAGTGGGCGGCCTACAGGACCATGAGCAGTTCTTC. This chain joins TRBV5-8 and TRBJ2-1; tentative D call: TRBD1 (5 bases). The CDR3 totals 17 residues. Trimming stripped 0 bases from V and 8 bases from J, with 21 bases between. Germline assignment: CDR1 SGHTS and CDR2 YDEGEE.

The rearrangement links TRBV5-1 to TRBJ2-7; 8 positions match TRBD1. Germline V gives CDR1 SGHRS, CDR2 YFSETQ. Germline trimming cut 2 bases from V and 4 bases from J; bases unmatched to any gene: 5. This CDR3 is 14 amino acids long. CDR3 in amino acids: CASSFPGQEYEQYF. The CDR3 DNA is TGCGCCAGCAGCTTCCCGGGACAGGAATACGAGCAGTACTTC.

This chain joins TRBV19 and TRBJ2-5; 9 bases line up with TRBD2. Per the germline V gene, CDR1 is LNHDA and CDR2 is SQIVND (reference sequence). Losses at the gene ends were 1 base for V and 5 bases for J; bases not matched to a gene: 5. This CDR3 has 15 amino acids. The CDR3 bases are TGTGCCAGTAGTATAGGCGGGAGGGCCAGGGAGACCCAGTACTTC. It yields the protein CASSIGGRARETQYF. The whole variable domain, remainder taken from reference TRBV19 and TRBJ2-5, is DGGITQSPKYLFRKEGQNVTLSCEQNLNHDAMYWYRQDPGQGLRLIYYSQIVNDFQKGDIAEGYSVSREKKESFPLTVTSAQKNPTAFYLCASSIGGRARETQYFGPGTRLLVL.

The J gene is TRBJ2-7, the V gene TRBV6-5, with 8 positions matching TRBD2. CDR3 length equals 15 residues. Germline V gene data show CDR1 as MNHEY and CDR2 as SVGAGI. V gave up 3 bases and J gave up 2 bases; unmatched junction bases: 6. CDR3 nucleotides: TGTGCCAGCAGTTATTCCCGGGAGGGAGCCTACGAGCAGTACTTC. Its protein product is CASSYSREGAYEQYF.

The chain joins TRBV6-6 to TRBJ2-7; TRBD2 agrees at 7 bases. This CDR3 region has 12 residues. V was pared by 6 bases and J by 7 bases, with 6 bases of the junction left unmatched. Germline values: CDR1 MNHNY, CDR2 SVGAGI (reference sequence). In DNA form, the CDR3 reads TGTGCCAGCAGCTCCATGGGGGGGGAGCAGTACTTC. It codes for CASSSMGGEQYF.

J is TRBJ2-7 and V is TRBV2; TRBD2 agrees at 7 bases. After removal of 6 bases from V and 0 bases from J, the junction contained 23 bases not matched to a gene. The CDR3 spans 20 residues. In germline, CDR1 is SNHLY, CDR2 FYNNEI. CDR3 bases: TGTGCCAGCAGGCATGGGGGGGTACTCCGTTTACCGAATAGCTCCTACGAGCAGTACTTC. Amino acid sequence: CASRHGGVLRLPNSSYEQYF.

The CDR3, as DNA: TGTGCCAGCTCACCGAAGAGGGTTAATGAGCAGTTCTTC. It translates to CASSPKRVNEQFF. V usage is TRBV18 and J usage is TRBJ2-1, with D perhaps matching TRBD2 (5 bases). The V and J ends lost 3 bases and 7 bases respectively, with 10 bases between them. Germline CDR1 is KGHSH and CDR2 is LQKENI. There are 13 residues in the CDR3.

V is TRBV6-1 and J is TRBJ2-1; 9 bases fit TRBD2. V shed 2 bases, J shed 8 bases, and the junction held 7 bases outside the gene matches. The CDR3 spans 15 residues. Germline V gives CDR1 MNHNS, CDR2 SASEGT. The CDR3, as DNA: TGTGCCAGCAGTGAAATGCGGCGGGGGGGTCATGAGCAGTTCTTC. It is translated as CASSEMRRGGHEQFF.

This clone was seen once. The V gene is TRBV11-2, the J gene TRBJ2-7, with D uncertain. Germline assignment: CDR1 SGHAT and CDR2 FQNNGV. This CDR3 comprises 13 residues. V was trimmed by 0 bases and J by 4 bases, leaving 7 bases between them. The CDR3 DNA reads TGTGCCAGCAGCTTAGAGGCACCTTACGAGCAGTACTTC. As protein: CASSLEAPYEQYF.